The present entry profiles one T cell receptor (beta chain) with its context. Its antigen is currently unknown. There are 15 residues in the CDR3. Germline CDR1 is SGHNT and CDR2 is YYREEE (reference sequence). The ends lost 4 bases at V and 5 bases at J; junction bases unmatched: 11. The data derive from a study of graft-versus-host responses after intestinal transplantation. Across the whole study: Each recipient received a multivisceral, liver-intestinal, or isolated intestinal graft. Every transplant recipient was induced with anti-thymocyte globulin, then maintained on tacrolimus and steroids for about 3 years. Study results and limitations: High graft-versus-host to host-versus-graft clonal ratios were found in allografts of patients who had graft-donor T cell macrochimerism. Recipient marrow contained GvH clones, some of which appeared first in ileum or blood.

Sequencing was performed with immunoSEQ multiplex PCR; in TCRdb, only in-frame clones are kept and a portion is missing. The sample gives some 11,000 clones, roughly 92% of which show up once; more than 20% is in the top ten. The chain is built from TRBV5-4 and TRBJ2-7, with 8 nucleotides matching TRBD2. The sample was PBMCs, taken about 110 days after intestinal transplant. This clonotype was sampled from a human patient who received an intestinal transplant, so some T cells may come from the graft donor. The CDR3, as DNA: TGTGCCAGCAGCGGAGACAGGCGGGAGGAGGACGAGCAGTACTTC. Translation gives CASSGDRREEDEQYF.